The rows below give T cell receptor beta chains drawn from one sample of a study of T-cell memory formation after mild COVID-19. TCRdb processed the 5' RACE reads anew with MiXCR; each CDR3 protein has one entry. This table has about half a million distinct CDR3 sequences, over 15% appearing once. Sequencing was carried out using PBMCs or a T cell subset sorted from them (not recorded which). The receptor set was obtained from an adult woman who had mild COVID-19 (a few samples of this study predate the infection). Cell type and time point are not known. The CDR3 runs from the conserved cysteine through the conserved F or W. The D gene is left open where the match is weak. Some rows mark clone size as missing; the rest say once, few, many or name a class of expanded clone.

d_call: .; v_call: TRBV10-1; clone_size: .; cdr3_length: 14; j_call: TRBJ2-1; cdr3_nt: TGCGCCAGCAGTGAGTGGCTATACACCAATGAGCAGTTCTTC; cdr3_aa: CASSEWLYTNEQFF
d_call: TRBD1; v_call: TRBV20-1; clone_size: .; cdr3_length: 15; j_call: TRBJ2-3; cdr3_nt: TGCAGTGCCCCTATGGCAGGGGGCGGTTCAGATACGCAGTATTTT; cdr3_aa: CSAPMAGGGSDTQYF
d_call: .; v_call: TRBV20-1; clone_size: few; cdr3_length: 12; j_call: TRBJ1-1; cdr3_nt: TGCAGTGTTCTGTCCCTGATGACTGAAGCTTTCTTT; cdr3_aa: CSVLSLMTEAFF
d_call: TRBD2; v_call: TRBV29-1; clone_size: .; cdr3_length: 13; j_call: TRBJ2-1; cdr3_nt: TGCAGCGCCGTAGCGGGAAGGCTGGATGAGCAGTTCTTC; cdr3_aa: CSAVAGRLDEQFF
d_call: TRBD2; v_call: TRBV12-3/TRBV12-4; clone_size: .; cdr3_length: 15; j_call: TRBJ2-3; cdr3_nt: TGTGCCAGCAGTTTTGGTAGCGGGGGCACAGATACGCAGTATTTT; cdr3_aa: CASSFGSGGTDTQYF
d_call: .; v_call: TRBV5-6; clone_size: .; cdr3_length: 17; j_call: TRBJ2-2; cdr3_nt: TGTGCCAGCAGCTTGAGAGGGGCACTTGGTCGGACCGGGGAGCTGTTTTTT; cdr3_aa: CASSLRGALGRTGELFF
d_call: TRBD2; v_call: TRBV7-6; clone_size: .; cdr3_length: 16; j_call: TRBJ2-1; cdr3_nt: TGTGCCAGCAGCTTATTAGGGACTAGCGTTAACAATGAGCAGTTCTTC; cdr3_aa: CASSLLGTSVNNEQFF
d_call: .; v_call: TRBV9; clone_size: .; cdr3_length: 16; j_call: TRBJ2-3; cdr3_nt: TGTGCCAGCAGCCCAGGAGCAGTTTGGGGCACAGATACGCAGTATTTT; cdr3_aa: CASSPGAVWGTDTQYF
d_call: .; v_call: TRBV19; clone_size: .; cdr3_length: 18; j_call: TRBJ1-1; cdr3_nt: TGTGCCAGTAGTACCGACCCAGGGGCCTGGGGACCGAACACTGAAGCTTTCTTT; cdr3_aa: CASSTDPGAWGPNTEAFF
d_call: TRBD2; v_call: TRBV7-2; clone_size: .; cdr3_length: 17; j_call: TRBJ2-1; cdr3_nt: TGTGCCAGCAGCCTGAATCCGACTAGCGGGGGGTACAATGAGCAGTTCTTC; cdr3_aa: CASSLNPTSGGYNEQFF
d_call: .; v_call: TRBV6-5; clone_size: few; cdr3_length: 14; j_call: TRBJ2-2; cdr3_nt: TGTGCCAGCAGTTATGCCCCAGGGACCGGGGAGCTGTTTTTT; cdr3_aa: CASSYAPGTGELFF
d_call: TRBD2; v_call: TRBV7-2; clone_size: .; cdr3_length: 15; j_call: TRBJ2-2; cdr3_nt: TGTGCCAGCAGCTCCCAGCGGGGGGGCGGCGGGGAGCTGTTTTTT; cdr3_aa: CASSSQRGGGGELFF
d_call: .; v_call: TRBV9; clone_size: .; cdr3_length: 14; j_call: TRBJ1-5; cdr3_nt: TGTGCCAGCAGCCAGAGGAAACAGCATCAGCCCCAGCATTTT; cdr3_aa: CASSQRKQHQPQHF
d_call: .; v_call: TRBV7-2; clone_size: few; cdr3_length: 14; j_call: TRBJ1-2; cdr3_nt: TGTGCCAGCAGCTCACGGATCCCGGGGTATGGCTACACCTTC; cdr3_aa: CASSSRIPGYGYTF
d_call: .; v_call: TRBV12-5; clone_size: .; cdr3_length: 15; j_call: TRBJ2-2; cdr3_nt: TGTGCTAGTGGTTTGGTTCAGGGGGGCACCGGGGAGCTGTTTTTT; cdr3_aa: CASGLVQGGTGELFF
d_call: .; v_call: TRBV29-1; clone_size: many; cdr3_length: 13; j_call: TRBJ1-5; cdr3_nt: TGCAGCGTTGCACGGGGCGTCAACCAGCCCCAGCATTTT; cdr3_aa: CSVARGVNQPQHF
d_call: .; v_call: TRBV6-5; clone_size: few; cdr3_length: 18; j_call: TRBJ2-1; cdr3_nt: TGTGCCAGCAGTTACTCGGTTCCGGAGACAGGCTCCTACAATGAGCAGTTCTTC; cdr3_aa: CASSYSVPETGSYNEQFF
d_call: TRBD2; v_call: TRBV20-1; clone_size: few; cdr3_length: 14; j_call: TRBJ2-3; cdr3_nt: TGCAGTGCCCTACAAGCGGGAGTATCAGATACGCAGTATTTT; cdr3_aa: CSALQAGVSDTQYF
d_call: .; v_call: TRBV7-3; clone_size: .; cdr3_length: 14; j_call: TRBJ2-2; cdr3_nt: TGTGCCAGCAGCTTAAAAACCGGGCCCGGGGAGCTGTTTTTT; cdr3_aa: CASSLKTGPGELFF
d_call: TRBD2; v_call: TRBV6-5; clone_size: .; cdr3_length: 18; j_call: TRBJ2-2; cdr3_nt: TGTGCCAGCACCTTTGGGGGAGGGGTGCGGTCTAAGATCGGGGAGCTGTTTTTT; cdr3_aa: CASTFGGGVRSKIGELFF
d_call: TRBD2; v_call: TRBV5-6; clone_size: .; cdr3_length: 16; j_call: TRBJ2-1; cdr3_nt: TGTGCCAGCACCCGACTAGCGGGGCGGAGCTACAATGAGCAGTTCTTC; cdr3_aa: CASTRLAGRSYNEQFF
d_call: TRBD1; v_call: TRBV20-1; clone_size: .; cdr3_length: 14; j_call: TRBJ1-2; cdr3_nt: TGCAGTGCTAACCGGGATGACAGGGTCTATGGCTACACCTTC; cdr3_aa: CSANRDDRVYGYTF
d_call: TRBD2; v_call: TRBV20-1; clone_size: many; cdr3_length: 16; j_call: TRBJ2-7; cdr3_nt: TGCAGTGCTAGAGATTGGGCGGGAGGTTCTTCCTACGAGCAGTACTTC; cdr3_aa: CSARDWAGGSSYEQYF
d_call: TRBD2; v_call: TRBV5-4; clone_size: .; cdr3_length: 15; j_call: TRBJ2-7; cdr3_nt: TGTGCCAGCAGCTCCCCCGGGACTAGCGGTTACGAGCAGTACTTC; cdr3_aa: CASSSPGTSGYEQYF
d_call: TRBD1; v_call: TRBV24-1; clone_size: many; cdr3_length: 16; j_call: TRBJ2-1; cdr3_nt: TGTGCCACCAGTGATCTCCCGGGACAGGGGGCTGGAGAGCAGTTCTTC; cdr3_aa: CATSDLPGQGAGEQFF
d_call: TRBD2; v_call: TRBV7-2; clone_size: many; cdr3_length: 13; j_call: TRBJ2-1; cdr3_nt: TGTGCCAGCAGACTAGCGGGGTACAATGAGCAGTTCTTC; cdr3_aa: CASRLAGYNEQFF
d_call: TRBD2; v_call: TRBV9; clone_size: .; cdr3_length: 16; j_call: TRBJ2-5; cdr3_nt: TGTGCCAGCAGCGTAGCGCATAGCGGGGTTGTCCAGACCCAGTACTTC; cdr3_aa: CASSVAHSGVVQTQYF
d_call: TRBD1; v_call: TRBV27; clone_size: few; cdr3_length: 14; j_call: TRBJ2-7; cdr3_nt: TGTGCCACCGCCGGGGTGGACAGGCGCTACGAGCAGTACTTC; cdr3_aa: CATAGVDRRYEQYF
d_call: .; v_call: TRBV12-3/TRBV12-4; clone_size: few; cdr3_length: 12; j_call: TRBJ1-1; cdr3_nt: TGTGCCAGCACGGCAGGGTGGACTGAAGCTTTCTTT; cdr3_aa: CASTAGWTEAFF
d_call: .; v_call: TRBV7-9; clone_size: .; cdr3_length: 15; j_call: TRBJ1-1; cdr3_nt: TGTGCCAGCAGGGATCACAGGTCCATGAACACTGAAGCTTTCTTT; cdr3_aa: CASRDHRSMNTEAFF